This T cell receptor beta chain was obtained from a study of identical twins. CDR1 is LNHNV, CDR2 YYDKDF, per germline (reference sequence). The V gene end was trimmed by 0 bases and the J gene end by 9 bases; junction bases not matched to a gene: 8. The CDR3 covers 15 residues. Study-wide results and caveats: Insertions were reduced in abundant cord blood beta clonotypes but not in memory repertoires.

The table lists this clonotype with many counts. The antigen remains undetermined. cDNA carried unique molecular identifiers, and a universal primer site was added by template switching. TCRdb itself ran the 5' RACE reads through MiXCR, one entry per CDR3 protein. This sample has around 240,000 distinct CDR3 sequences, with approximately 10% found just once. Material for sequencing was memory T cells sorted from blood. The chain couples TRBV15 to TRBJ2-1; TRBD2 agrees at 7 bases. The sequence was obtained from a man aged 50-60 years in good health. The CDR3 DNA reads as TGTGCCACCAGCAGAGATAAGGGACCGGGAGGTGAGCAGTTCTTC. Translating gives CATSRDKGPGGEQFF. Combining the CDR3 with reference TRBV15 and TRBJ2-1 gives the whole variable domain DAMVIQNPRYQVTQFGKPVTLSCSQTLNHNVMYWYQQKSSQAPKLLFHYYDKDFNNEADTPDNFQSRRPNTSFCFLDIRSPGLGDTAMYLCATSRDKGPGGEQFFGPGTRLTVL.